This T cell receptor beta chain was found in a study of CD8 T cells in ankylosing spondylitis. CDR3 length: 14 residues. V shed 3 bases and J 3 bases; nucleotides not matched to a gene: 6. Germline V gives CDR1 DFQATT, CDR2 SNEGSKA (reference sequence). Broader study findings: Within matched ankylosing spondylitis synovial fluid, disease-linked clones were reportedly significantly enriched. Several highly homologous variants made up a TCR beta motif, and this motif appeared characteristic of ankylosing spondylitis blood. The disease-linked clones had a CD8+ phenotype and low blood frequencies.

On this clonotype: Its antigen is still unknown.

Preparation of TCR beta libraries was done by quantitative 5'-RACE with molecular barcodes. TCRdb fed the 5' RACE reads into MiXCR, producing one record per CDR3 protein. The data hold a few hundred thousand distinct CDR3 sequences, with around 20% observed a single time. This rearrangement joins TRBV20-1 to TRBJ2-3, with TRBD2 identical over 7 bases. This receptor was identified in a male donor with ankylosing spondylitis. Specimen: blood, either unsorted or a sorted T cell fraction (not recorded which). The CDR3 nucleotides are TGCAGTGCTAGCGGGGAGGGCTCTACAGATACGCAGTATTTT. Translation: CSASGEGSTDTQYF.